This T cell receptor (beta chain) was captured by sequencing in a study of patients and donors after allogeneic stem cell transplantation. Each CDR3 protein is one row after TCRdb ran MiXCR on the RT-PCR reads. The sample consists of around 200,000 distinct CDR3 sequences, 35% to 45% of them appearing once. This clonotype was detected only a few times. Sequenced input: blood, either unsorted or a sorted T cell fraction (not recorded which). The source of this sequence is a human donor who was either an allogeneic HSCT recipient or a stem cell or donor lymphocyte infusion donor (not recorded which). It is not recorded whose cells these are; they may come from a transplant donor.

The chain's CDR3 is CASSSLGASGNTIYF. The CDR3 region has the DNA TGTGCCAGCAGTTCCCTGGGGGCCTCTGGAAACACCATATATTTT. The chain carries TRBV6-5 and TRBJ1-3, with D possibly being TRBD1 (6 bases). Trimming cost V 4 bases and J 0 bases, with 10 bases left between them. Germline V gives CDR1 MNHEY, CDR2 SVGAGI. The CDR3 has 15 residues.